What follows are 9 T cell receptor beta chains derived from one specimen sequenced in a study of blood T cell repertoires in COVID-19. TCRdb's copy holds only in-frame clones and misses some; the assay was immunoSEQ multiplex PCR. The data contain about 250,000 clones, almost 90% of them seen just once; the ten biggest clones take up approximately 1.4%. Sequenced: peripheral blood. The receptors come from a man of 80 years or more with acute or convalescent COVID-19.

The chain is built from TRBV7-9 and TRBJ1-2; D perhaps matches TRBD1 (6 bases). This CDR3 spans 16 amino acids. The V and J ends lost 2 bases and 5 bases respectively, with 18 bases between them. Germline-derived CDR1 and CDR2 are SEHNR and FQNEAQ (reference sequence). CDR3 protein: CASSLPGGANVYGYTF. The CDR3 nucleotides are TGTGCCAGCAGCTTACCGGGGGGGGCCAACGTTTATGGCTACACCTTC.

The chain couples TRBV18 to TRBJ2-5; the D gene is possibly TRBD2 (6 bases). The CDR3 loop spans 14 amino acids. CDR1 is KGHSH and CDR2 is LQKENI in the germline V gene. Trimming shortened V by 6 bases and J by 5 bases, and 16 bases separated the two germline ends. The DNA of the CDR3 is TGTGCCAGCTCTATTCGGACGGGGGACGAGACCCAGTACTTC. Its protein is CASSIRTGDETQYF.

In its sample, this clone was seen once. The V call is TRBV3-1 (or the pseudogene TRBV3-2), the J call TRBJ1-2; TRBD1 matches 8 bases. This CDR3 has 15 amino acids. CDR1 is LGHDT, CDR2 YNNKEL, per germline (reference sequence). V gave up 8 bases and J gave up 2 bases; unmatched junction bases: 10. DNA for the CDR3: TGTGCCAGCCGAGTAGCGGACAGGGTCAACTATGGCTACACCTTC. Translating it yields CASRVADRVNYGYTF.

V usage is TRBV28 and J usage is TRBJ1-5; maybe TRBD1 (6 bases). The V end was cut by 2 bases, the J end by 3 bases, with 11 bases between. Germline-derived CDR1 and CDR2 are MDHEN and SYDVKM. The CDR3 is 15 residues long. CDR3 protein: CASSLSGTSNQPQHF. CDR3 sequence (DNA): TGTGCCAGCAGTTTAAGTGGGACATCCAATCAGCCCCAGCATTTT.

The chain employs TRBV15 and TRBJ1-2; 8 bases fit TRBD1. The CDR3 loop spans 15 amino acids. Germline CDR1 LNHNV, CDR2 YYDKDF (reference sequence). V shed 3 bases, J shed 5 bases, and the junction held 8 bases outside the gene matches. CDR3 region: CATSSSGGAWYGYTF. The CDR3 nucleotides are TGTGCCACCAGCAGTTCAGGGGGCGCTTGGTATGGCTACACCTTC.

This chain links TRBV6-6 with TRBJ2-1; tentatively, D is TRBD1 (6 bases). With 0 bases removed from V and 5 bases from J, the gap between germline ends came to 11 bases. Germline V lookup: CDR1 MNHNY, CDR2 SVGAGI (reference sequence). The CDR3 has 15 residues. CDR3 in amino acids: CASSYSLTGNNEQFF. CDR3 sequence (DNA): TGTGCCAGCAGTTACTCCCTGACAGGCAACAATGAGCAGTTCTTC.

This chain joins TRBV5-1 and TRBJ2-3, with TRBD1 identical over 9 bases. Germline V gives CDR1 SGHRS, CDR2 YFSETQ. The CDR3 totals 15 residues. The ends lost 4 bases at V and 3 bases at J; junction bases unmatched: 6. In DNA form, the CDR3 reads TGCGCCAGCAGCATACAGGGGGCGCGGACAGATACGCAGTATTTT. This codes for CASSIQGARTDTQYF.

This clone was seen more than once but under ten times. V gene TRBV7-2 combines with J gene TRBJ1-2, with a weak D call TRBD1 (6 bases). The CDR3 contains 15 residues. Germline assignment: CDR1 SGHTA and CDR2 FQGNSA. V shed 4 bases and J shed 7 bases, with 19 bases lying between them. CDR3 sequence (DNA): TGTGCCAGCAGCTCTGCCTCAGGGGAGCACGCTGGCTACACCTTC. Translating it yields CASSSASGEHAGYTF.

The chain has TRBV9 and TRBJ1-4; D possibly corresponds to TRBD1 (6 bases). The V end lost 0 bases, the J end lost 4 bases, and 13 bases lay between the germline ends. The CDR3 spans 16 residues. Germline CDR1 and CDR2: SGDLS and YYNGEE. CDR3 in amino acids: CASSVAPTGFNEKLFF. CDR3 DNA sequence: TGTGCCAGCAGCGTAGCCCCGACAGGCTTTAATGAAAAACTGTTTTTT.